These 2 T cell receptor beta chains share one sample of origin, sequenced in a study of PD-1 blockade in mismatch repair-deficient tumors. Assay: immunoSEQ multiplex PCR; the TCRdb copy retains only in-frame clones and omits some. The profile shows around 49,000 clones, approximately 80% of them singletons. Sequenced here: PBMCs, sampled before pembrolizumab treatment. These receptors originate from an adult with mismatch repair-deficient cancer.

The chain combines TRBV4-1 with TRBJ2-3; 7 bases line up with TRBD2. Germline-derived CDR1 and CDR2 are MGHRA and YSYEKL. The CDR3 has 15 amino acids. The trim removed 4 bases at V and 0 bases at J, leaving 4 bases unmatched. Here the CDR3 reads CASSPLAPSTDTQYF. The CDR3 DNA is TGCGCCAGCAGCCCACTAGCGCCAAGCACAGATACGCAGTATTTT.

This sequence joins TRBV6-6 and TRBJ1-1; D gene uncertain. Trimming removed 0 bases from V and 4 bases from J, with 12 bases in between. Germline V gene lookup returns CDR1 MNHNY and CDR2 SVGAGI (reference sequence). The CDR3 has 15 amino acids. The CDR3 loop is CASSYSVGSVTEAFF. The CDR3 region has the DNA TGTGCCAGCAGTTACTCAGTGGGTAGCGTCACTGAAGCTTTCTTT.